This TCR beta chain was identified in a study of T cells after yellow fever vaccination. Study-level points and caveats: The booster response re-showed most primary clones: around 96% CD4, approximately 85% CD8.

A note on this clonotype: No antigen is known for it.

A process of 5'RACE template switching, which added a universal primer site and UMIs, was used to make TCR cDNA. TCRdb re-derived calls from the 5' RACE reads in MiXCR, one entry per CDR3 protein. The sample shows 450,000 to 650,000 distinct CDR3 sequences, less than 15% of them seen only once. V was shortened by 2 bases and J by 9 bases, with 15 bases between the two germline ends. This CDR3 comprises 14 residues. Specimen: PBMCs, collected on the day of the yellow fever booster vaccination. V usage is TRBV5-3 and J usage is TRBJ2-1, with D uncertain. TRBV5-3 is assigned to the ORF class and has an uncertain function. The TCR originated in a man younger than 45 who received the YFV17D yellow fever vaccine. This CDR3 reads CARSFFYARVEQFF. The CDR3 coding sequence is TGTGCCAGAAGCTTTTTTTACGCCCGGGTTGAGCAGTTCTTC.